One and the same sample provided the 30 T cell receptor beta chains below, sequenced in a study of cytomegalovirus exposure and HLA in healthy donors. PCR amplification relied on 60 Vbeta primers (plus 13 Jbeta primers). Data came from immunoSEQ multiplex PCR; TCRdb stores just in-frame clones and leaves some out. This table has roughly 120,000 clones, about 59% appearing once. The sample was PBMCs. The source of these receptors is a woman in her thirties or forties in good health and CMV-seropositive.

The rearrangement joins TRBV10-3 to TRBJ2-1; 9 bases fit TRBD2. The CDR3 sequence is 16 residues long. CDR1 is ENHRY and CDR2 is SYGVKD in the germline V gene. V was clipped by 1 base and J by 6 bases; unmatched bases: 7. The CDR3 sequence is CAISEYAAGGPNEQFF. The DNA of the CDR3 is TGTGCCATCAGTGAGTACGCCGCGGGAGGGCCCAATGAGCAGTTCTTC.

This clone was counted a few times. This chain connects TRBV4-3 to TRBJ2-1; 7 bases agree with TRBD2. Germline trimming cut 0 bases from V and 0 bases from J; bases unmatched to any gene: 5. CDR1 and CDR2 from the germline V gene are LGHNA and YSLEER. The CDR3 extends over 17 amino acids. The DNA for the CDR3 is TGCGCCAGCAGCCAAGATGTAAGCGGGGCCTCCTACAATGAGCAGTTCTTC. Its protein product is CASSQDVSGASYNEQFF.

The chain couples TRBV18 to TRBJ1-1; the D gene is possibly TRBD1 (6 bases). This CDR3 has 14 residues. The germline V and J ends were trimmed by 5 bases and 3 bases, with 13 bases remaining between them. Germline CDR1 is KGHSH and CDR2 is LQKENI. The DNA for the CDR3 is TGTGCCAGCTCAGTACAGGGTAAAGACACTGAAGCTTTCTTT. Translated: CASSVQGKDTEAFF.

The chain joins TRBV9 to TRBJ2-3, with TRBD2 identical over 9 bases. This CDR3 has 16 amino acids. The germline V gene has CDR1 SGDLS and CDR2 YYNGEE. The V gene end was trimmed by 0 bases and the J gene end by 2 bases; junction bases not matched to a gene: 4. The CDR3 region has the DNA TGTGCCAGCAGCGTAGAGACTAGCGGTTCCACAGATACGCAGTATTTT. It specifies CASSVETSGSTDTQYF. The variable domain in full, with the rest retrieved from reference TRBV9 and TRBJ2-3, is DSGVTQTPKHLITATGQRVTLRCSPRSGDLSVYWYQQSLDQGLQFLIQYYNGEERAKGNILERFSAQQFPDLHSELNLSSLELGDSALYFCASSVETSGSTDTQYFGPGTRLTVL.

The chain combines TRBV7-2 with TRBJ2-7, with D hard to call. V shed 3 bases and J shed 5 bases, with 11 bases lying between them. This CDR3 is built from 13 residues. Germline V gives CDR1 SGHTA, CDR2 FQGNSA. The DNA of the CDR3 is TGTGCCAGCAGCTTCTCTAGAATCCACGAGCAGTACTTC. As protein: CASSFSRIHEQYF.

The gene calls are TRBV27 and TRBJ2-3; TRBD2 agrees at 13 bases. The CDR3 contains 13 residues. Trimming at V came to 6 bases and at J to 11 bases, leaving 5 bases not matched to a gene. CDR1 and CDR2 (germline): MNHEY, SMNVEV (reference sequence). CDR3 amino acids: CASRGLAGELQYF. The DNA of the CDR3 is TGTGCCAGCAGAGGACTAGCGGGAGAGTTGCAGTATTTT.

The table lists this clone with a few counts. The chain couples TRBV4-3 to TRBJ1-2; weak D call: TRBD1 (5 bases). This CDR3 has 15 residues. Deletions cut 0 bases from V and 11 bases from J, with 19 bases between. CDR1 is LGHNA, CDR2 YSLEER, per germline. The DNA for the CDR3 is TGCGCCAGCAGCCAAGATTATCGGGGAGGGGAAGAATACACCTTC. As protein: CASSQDYRGGEEYTF.

This clone was counted ten times or more. The chain links TRBV6-4 to TRBJ2-1; D remains ambiguous. The CDR3 sequence is 16 residues long. CDR1 is MRHNA and CDR2 is SNTAGT in the germline V gene. Between the trimmed V and J ends, which lost 4 bases and 2 bases, there was a span of 15 bases. The CDR3 loop reads CASSGRLLITYNEQFF. The CDR3 DNA reads TGTGCCAGCAGTGGGCGACTCCTTATAACCTACAATGAGCAGTTCTTC.

The chain combines TRBV5-4 with TRBJ2-7, with TRBD1 as a possible D gene (5 bases). V dropped 0 bases and J dropped 0 bases, with 7 bases sitting between them. The CDR3 is 14 residues long. Germline V gene sequence: CDR1 SGHNT, CDR2 YYREEE (reference sequence). CDR3 in amino acids: CASSLGGHSYEQYF. In nucleotides, the CDR3 is TGTGCCAGCAGCTTGGGGGGCCACTCCTACGAGCAGTACTTC.

This clone was observed a few times. The V and J genes are TRBV7-9 and TRBJ2-5; 7 positions match TRBD1. The germline CDR1 and CDR2 sequences are SEHNR and FQNEAQ (reference sequence). The length of the CDR3 is 14 residues. Trimming removed 2 bases from V and 5 bases from J; junction bases left unmatched: 5. The CDR3: CASSLIGGRETQYF. The CDR3 nucleotides read TGTGCCAGCAGCTTAATAGGGGGCAGGGAGACCCAGTACTTC.

This clone showed up just once. The rearrangement joins TRBV4-3 to TRBJ2-7; D possibly corresponds to TRBD2 (6 bases). CDR3 size: 14 residues. V gave up 0 bases and J gave up 7 bases, with 13 bases separating them. Germline V gene data show CDR1 as LGHNA and CDR2 as YSLEER. DNA of the CDR3: TGCGCCAGCAGCCAAGATCTACTAGCCGGTGAGCAGTACTTC. Its protein product is CASSQDLLAGEQYF.

This clone was seen a single time. The chain employs TRBV19 and TRBJ2-1; D may be TRBD2 (6 bases). V shed 3 bases and J shed 2 bases, with 11 bases lying between them. The CDR3 loop spans 15 amino acids. Germline V CDR1 and CDR2: LNHDA, SQIVND (reference sequence). The CDR3 bases are TGTGCCAGTAGTATCGTTAGCGGAGCCTACAATGAGCAGTTCTTC. Translation gives CASSIVSGAYNEQFF.

The chain is built from TRBV5-4 and TRBJ2-1, with D possibly matching TRBD2 (5 bases). The V gene's germline CDR1 is SGHNT and CDR2 YYREEE (reference sequence). The V and J ends lost 1 base and 4 bases respectively, with 9 bases between them. This CDR3 contains 14 residues. The CDR3 nucleotides read TGTGCCAGCAGCTTGCCGGGAAGATACAATGAGCAGTTCTTC. Protein sequence: CASSLPGRYNEQFF.

This clone has only one observation. The chain carries TRBV27 and TRBJ2-3; 10 bases are shared with TRBD2. This CDR3 contains 16 residues. The trim removed 4 bases at V and 7 bases at J, leaving 11 bases unmatched. Per germline, CDR1 MNHEY and CDR2 SMNVEV (reference sequence). In nucleotides, the CDR3 is TGTGCCAGCAGTTATTCGACTAGCGGGTACGGTAATACGCAGTATTTT. The encoded protein is CASSYSTSGYGNTQYF.

The CDR3 DNA is TGTGCCAGCAGCTTAGAAGGACAGGGGGCAGACACTGAAGCTTTCTTT. Translation gives CASSLEGQGADTEAFF. The V and J genes are TRBV7-9 and TRBJ1-1; TRBD1 aligns across 11 bases. In germline, CDR1 is SEHNR, CDR2 FQNEAQ (reference sequence). Trimming took 1 base from V and 3 from J; bases not matched to a gene: 4. The CDR3 length is 16 residues.

V and J are TRBV6-8 and TRBJ1-2; TRBD1 aligns across 7 bases. The length of the CDR3 is 14 residues. The germline CDR1 and CDR2 sequences are MNHGY and SAAAGT. The V and J ends lost 8 bases and 2 bases, in that order; junction bases with no gene match: 8. CDR3 protein: CASLVQGRNYGYTF. CDR3 coding DNA: TGTGCCAGCCTTGTACAGGGGAGGAACTATGGCTACACCTTC.

The chain is built from TRBV27 and TRBJ2-3; 11 nucleotides match TRBD2. Trimming cost V 6 bases and J 3 bases; bases outside gene matches: 11. The CDR3 runs to 17 residues. CDR1 and CDR2 from the germline V gene are MNHEY and SMNVEV (reference sequence). Here the CDR3 reads CASSPGTSGLRTDTQYF. DNA of the CDR3: TGTGCCAGCAGCCCCGGGACTAGCGGCTTAAGAACAGATACGCAGTATTTT.

The chain has TRBV28 and TRBJ1-5; 10 bases line up with TRBD1. V was clipped by 6 bases and J by 3 bases; unmatched bases: 5. The CDR3 runs to 15 residues. The germline V gene has CDR1 MDHEN and CDR2 SYDVKM. The CDR3 DNA reads as TGTGCCAGCAGGGGACAGGGGTTGTCCAATCAGCCCCAGCATTTT. It translates to CASRGQGLSNQPQHF.

V usage is TRBV2 and J usage is TRBJ1-5, with D possibly matching TRBD1 (6 bases). V was shortened by 4 bases and J by 2 bases, with 12 bases between the two germline ends. Germline values: CDR1 SNHLY, CDR2 FYNNEI. The CDR3 is 15 residues long. The CDR3 nucleotides read TGTGCCAGCAGTGTTAACAGGGTCGGCAATCAGCCCCAGCATTTT. Amino acid sequence: CASSVNRVGNQPQHF.

This clone occurred a few times. This rearrangement joins TRBV4-3 to TRBJ1-1; 8 nucleotides match TRBD1. The V and J ends lost 1 base and 1 base, in that order; junction bases with no gene match: 5. The CDR3 consists of 16 residues. Germline loops: CDR1 LGHNA, CDR2 YSLEER. The CDR3, as DNA: TGCGCCAGCAGCCAAGCTTTAGGACAGGGGAACACTGAAGCTTTCTTT. This encodes CASSQALGQGNTEAFF.

The J gene is TRBJ2-3, the V gene TRBV9, with 7 positions matching TRBD1. The CDR3 is made up of 15 amino acids. The V gene's germline CDR1 is SGDLS and CDR2 YYNGEE. V lost 2 bases, J lost 2 bases, and 5 bases stayed unmatched. The CDR3 loop is CASSVRDRLTDTQYF. CDR3 nucleotide sequence: TGTGCCAGCAGCGTCCGGGACAGACTCACAGATACGCAGTATTTT.

V gene TRBV11-2 combines with J gene TRBJ2-1; possibly TRBD1 for D (6 bases). CDR3 length: 15 amino acids. Germline CDR1 is SGHAT and CDR2 is FQNNGV. Trimming removed 5 bases from V and 7 bases from J, with 18 bases in between. DNA of the CDR3: TGTGCCAGCAGCCTCACGTGGGGGCTGGGGAATGAGCAGTTCTTC. Translated: CASSLTWGLGNEQFF.

The CDR3 sequence: CASSLDRDSEQYF. In nucleotides, the CDR3 is TGTGCCAGCAGCTTGGACAGGGATTCCGAGCAGTACTTC. The chain is built from TRBV5-4 and TRBJ2-7; perhaps TRBD1 as D (6 bases). This CDR3 contains 13 residues. Looked up from germline, CDR1 is SGHNT and CDR2 is YYREEE (reference sequence). V lost 0 bases and J 6 bases, leaving 10 bases between the germline ends.

The CDR3 bases are TGTGCCAGCACCTCCCTCGTAGGTACAGGGCCCAATCAGCCCCAGCATTTT. Residues: CASTSLVGTGPNQPQHF. This chain uses TRBV2 with TRBJ1-5; a possible D gene is TRBD1 (6 bases). Germline V gene sequence: CDR1 SNHLY, CDR2 FYNNEI. There are 17 residues in the CDR3. Deletions cut 7 bases from V and 3 bases from J, with 22 bases between.

V usage is TRBV2 and J usage is TRBJ2-5; 10 nucleotides align to TRBD2. V lost 6 bases and J lost 5; bases outside the gene matches: 12. This CDR3 comprises 16 residues. CDR1 is SNHLY, CDR2 FYNNEI, per germline. CDR3 amino acids: CASSETLAGDGETQYF. CDR3 bases: TGTGCCAGCAGCGAAACTCTAGCGGGAGATGGGGAGACCCAGTACTTC.

This chain links TRBV5-1 with TRBJ1-2; the D gene is possibly TRBD1 (5 bases). The CDR3 consists of 20 residues. Germline-derived CDR1 and CDR2 are SGHRS and YFSETQ. Trimming removed 0 bases from V and 4 bases from J, with 28 bases in between. In DNA form, the CDR3 reads TGCGCCAGCAGCTTGGCCTTTATCTCGGGCGCGGGGGGAGCTGGCTATGGCTACACCTTC. This translates into CASSLAFISGAGGAGYGYTF.

This clone was picked up a small number of times. J is TRBJ1-5 and V is TRBV7-9; TRBD1 matches 7 bases. V lost 6 bases to trimming and J lost 0 bases; unmatched junction nucleotides: 5. The CDR3 is made up of 15 amino acids. Germline loops: CDR1 SEHNR, CDR2 FQNEAQ (reference sequence). The CDR3 sequence: CASSPTGDSNQPQHF. In nucleotides, the CDR3 is TGTGCCAGCAGTCCCACAGGGGATAGCAATCAGCCCCAGCATTTT. Full variable domain (rest looked up from reference TRBV7-9 and TRBJ1-5): DTGVSQNPRHKITKRGQNVTFRCDPISEHNRLYWYRQTLGQGPEFLTYFQNEAQLEKSRLLSDRFSAERPKGSFSTLEIQRTEQGDSAMYLCASSPTGDSNQPQHFGDGTRLSIL.

The chain carries TRBV11-2 and TRBJ2-3; the D gene is possibly TRBD1 (5 bases). The CDR3 covers 13 residues. Germline CDR1 reads SGHAT; CDR2 reads FQNNGV. Trimming cost V 4 bases and J 3 bases, with 8 bases left between them. Here the CDR3 reads CASSSRVTDTQYF. CDR3 DNA sequence: TGTGCCAGCAGCTCCAGGGTTACAGATACGCAGTATTTT.

This clone was counted a few times. Other DNA sequences in this sample translate to the same CDR3. V is TRBV9 and J is TRBJ2-3; D possibly corresponds to TRBD2 (5 bases). The germline V gene encodes CDR1 SGDLS and CDR2 YYNGEE. V shed 2 bases and J shed 0 bases, with 7 bases lying between them. The CDR3 loop spans 14 amino acids. The CDR3 loop is CASSVTGSTDTQYF. The CDR3 DNA reads as TGTGCCAGCAGCGTTACGGGGAGCACAGATACGCAGTATTTT. Full variable domain (outside the CDR3, taken from reference TRBV9 and TRBJ2-3): DSGVTQTPKHLITATGQRVTLRCSPRSGDLSVYWYQQSLDQGLQFLIQYYNGEERAKGNILERFSAQQFPDLHSELNLSSLELGDSALYFCASSVTGSTDTQYFGPGTRLTVL.

In nucleotides, the CDR3 is TGTGCCAGCTCACCAGGGCCGATGAACACTGAAGCTTTCTTT. Translating gives CASSPGPMNTEAFF. V is TRBV18 and J is TRBJ1-1; D remains unclear. The V gene lost 2 bases and the J gene lost 0 bases, with 7 bases spanning the gap. Germline V gene data show CDR1 as KGHSH and CDR2 as LQKENI. This CDR3 is 14 amino acids long.